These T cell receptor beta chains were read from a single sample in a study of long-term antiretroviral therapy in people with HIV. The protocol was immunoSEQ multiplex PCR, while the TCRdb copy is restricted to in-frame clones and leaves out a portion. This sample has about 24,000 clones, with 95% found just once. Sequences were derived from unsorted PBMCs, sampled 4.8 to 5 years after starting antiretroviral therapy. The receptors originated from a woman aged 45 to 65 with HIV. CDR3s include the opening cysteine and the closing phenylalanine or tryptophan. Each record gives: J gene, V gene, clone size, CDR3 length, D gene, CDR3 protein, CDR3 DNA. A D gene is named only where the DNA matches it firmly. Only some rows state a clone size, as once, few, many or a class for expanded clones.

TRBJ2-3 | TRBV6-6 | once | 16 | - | CASSYTGLRGVDTQYF | TGTGCCAGCAGTTACACGGGACTGAGGGGGGTGGATACGCAGTATTTT
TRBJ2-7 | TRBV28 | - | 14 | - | CASSPGGQTYEQYF | TGTGCCAGCAGCCCCGGGGGGCAGACCTACGAGCAGTACTTC
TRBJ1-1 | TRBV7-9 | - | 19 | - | CASSLGAGQSKGLNTEAFF | TGTGCCAGCAGCTTAGGGGCAGGACAGTCAAAAGGGCTTAACACTGAAGCTTTCTTT
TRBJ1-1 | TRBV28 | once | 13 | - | CASHYRADTEAFF | TGTGCCAGCCATTACAGGGCCGACACTGAAGCTTTCTTT
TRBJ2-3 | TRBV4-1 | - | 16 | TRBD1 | CASSLQGGGSTDTQYF | TGCGCCAGCAGCCTCCAAGGGGGCGGGAGCACAGATACGCAGTATTTT
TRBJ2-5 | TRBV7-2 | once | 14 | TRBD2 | CASRTVAGQETQYF | TGTGCCAGCAGGACCGTAGCGGGGCAAGAGACCCAGTACTTC
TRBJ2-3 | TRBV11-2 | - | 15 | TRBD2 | CASSPQGTSGSIWYF | TGTGCCAGCAGCCCTCAAGGGACTAGCGGGAGTATTTGGTATTTT
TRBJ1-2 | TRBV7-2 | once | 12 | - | CASSLVNYGYTF | TGTGCCAGCAGCTTAGTCAACTATGGCTACACCTTC
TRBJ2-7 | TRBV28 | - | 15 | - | CASTSPRDGSYEQYF | TGTGCCAGCACCTCCCCTAGGGACGGCTCCTACGAGCAGTACTTC
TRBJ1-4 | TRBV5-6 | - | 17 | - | CASSFSVGYGRAEKLFF | TGTGCCAGCAGCTTTTCTGTGGGGTATGGCAGGGCTGAAAAACTGTTTTTT
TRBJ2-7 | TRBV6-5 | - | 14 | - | CASSYEGSVNEQYF | TGTGCCAGCAGTTACGAGGGGAGTGTTAACGAGCAGTACTTC
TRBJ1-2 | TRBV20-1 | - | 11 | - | CSARQNYGYTF | TGCAGTGCGCGACAGAACTATGGCTACACCTTC
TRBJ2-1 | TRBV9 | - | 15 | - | CASSVGLAGYNEQFF | TGTGCCAGCAGCGTAGGACTGGCCGGGTACAATGAGCAGTTCTTC
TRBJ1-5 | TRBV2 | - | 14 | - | CASSVAGANQPQHF | TGTGCCAGCAGCGTTGCTGGGGCGAATCAGCCCCAGCATTTT
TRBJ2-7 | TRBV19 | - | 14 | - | CASSMRTVSYEQYF | TGTGCCAGTAGTATGAGGACAGTCTCCTACGAGCAGTACTTC
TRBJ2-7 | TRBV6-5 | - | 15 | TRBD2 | CASSFKPGLAYEQYF | TGTGCCAGCAGCTTTAAACCGGGACTAGCCTACGAGCAGTACTTC
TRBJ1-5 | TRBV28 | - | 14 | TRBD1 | CASSLGQGNQPQHF | TGTGCCAGCAGTTTAGGACAGGGGAATCAGCCCCAGCATTTT